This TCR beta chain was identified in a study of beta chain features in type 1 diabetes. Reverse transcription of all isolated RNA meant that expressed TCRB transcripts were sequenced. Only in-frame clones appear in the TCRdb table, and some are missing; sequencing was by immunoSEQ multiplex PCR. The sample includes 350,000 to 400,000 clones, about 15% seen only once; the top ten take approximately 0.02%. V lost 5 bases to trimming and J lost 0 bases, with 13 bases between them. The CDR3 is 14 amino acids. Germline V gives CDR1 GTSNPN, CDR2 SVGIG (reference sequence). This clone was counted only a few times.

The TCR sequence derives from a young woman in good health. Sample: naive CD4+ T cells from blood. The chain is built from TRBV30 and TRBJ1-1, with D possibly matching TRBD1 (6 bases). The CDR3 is CAWVRDTLNTEAFF. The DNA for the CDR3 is TGTGCCTGGGTCCGGGACACCTTGAACACTGAAGCTTTCTTT.